This record covers a single T cell receptor beta chain. Its target is unknown. The data were obtained in a study of blood T cells in healthy people across ages. General study points: It was not possible, with unsorted PBMCs, to conclusively compare naive and antigen-experienced cells. TCR beta diversity, measured per million T cells, fell in a roughly linear way with age.

Trimming left V 8 bases short and J 0 bases short, with 15 bases between. This CDR3 is 14 amino acids long. Germline V gene sequence: CDR1 SGHDT, CDR2 YYEEEE. Then a second PCR, running about 6 to 11 cycles, was carried out with a sample-barcoded 5' primer and a J-beta primer mix. A tag from a template-switch adaptor with 12 random nucleotides marked each cDNA molecule. Via MiXCR, TCRdb re-called the 5' RACE reads, giving one row per CDR3 protein. The repertoire has approximately 290,000 distinct CDR3 sequences, around 29% of them found once; the top ten carry approximately 30%. Ranging in age from roughly 6 to 90, the donors were healthy Caucasian individuals from Russia.

V gene TRBV5-6 combines with J gene TRBJ2-7; D possibly uses TRBD1 or TRBD2 (5 bases each). The TCR originated in a woman in her seventies in good health. Sequenced: blood. For the CDR3, the DNA is TGTGCCAGTAACCGGGACCCGAGCTCCTACGAGCAGTACTTC. Its protein is CASNRDPSSYEQYF. The full variable domain, in which reference TRBV5-6 and TRBJ2-7 provide the parts outside the CDR3, is DAGVTQSPTHLIKTRGQQVTLRCSPKSGHDTVSWYQQALGQGPQFIFQYYEEEERQRGNFPDRFSGHQFPNYSSELNVNALLLGDSALYLCASNRDPSSYEQYFGPGTRLTVT.